The source of this T cell receptor beta chain is a study of Ad26.COV2.S vaccination and SARS-CoV-2 variants. Study summary: Donor was one of the participants in the Ad26.COV2.S arm of the COV1001 trial.

As to this clone: Antigen specificity is unknown.

Study-level results: Vaccine and placebo recipients had similar non-spike TCR breadth. Vaccine recipients surpassed placebo recipients in spike-specific TCR breadth. Responses of T cells in total may have been underestimated by the TCR breadth and depth analyses.

Using immunoSEQ multiplex PCR, the repertoire was profiled, and TCRdb retains in-frame clones only, with some absent. The top ten hold more than 1.5% of the sample, which has some 340,000 clones, about 86% seen once. As to treatment: roughly 20 received Ad26.COV2.S at low or high dose, single or two shots; a few received placebo; per-sample allocation not given. Sampling was performed 63 days after the first vaccine or placebo injection. This receptor was obtained from a person between 18 and 59 years old who received the Ad26.COV2.S COVID-19 vaccine or a placebo. The source was peripheral blood, collected in a trial of Ad26.COV2.S vaccine versus placebo.

The CDR3 loop is CASSIDDTGYGGCNQPQHF. As DNA, the CDR3 is TGTGCCAGCAGCATCGACGACACAGGGTATGGTGGTTGCAATCAGCCCCAGCATTTT. This chain connects TRBV27 to TRBJ1-5; D may be TRBD1 (6 bases). Germline values: CDR1 MNHEY, CDR2 SMNVEV (reference sequence). This CDR3 spans 19 amino acids. The V gene lost 6 bases and the J gene lost 2 bases, with 26 bases spanning the gap.